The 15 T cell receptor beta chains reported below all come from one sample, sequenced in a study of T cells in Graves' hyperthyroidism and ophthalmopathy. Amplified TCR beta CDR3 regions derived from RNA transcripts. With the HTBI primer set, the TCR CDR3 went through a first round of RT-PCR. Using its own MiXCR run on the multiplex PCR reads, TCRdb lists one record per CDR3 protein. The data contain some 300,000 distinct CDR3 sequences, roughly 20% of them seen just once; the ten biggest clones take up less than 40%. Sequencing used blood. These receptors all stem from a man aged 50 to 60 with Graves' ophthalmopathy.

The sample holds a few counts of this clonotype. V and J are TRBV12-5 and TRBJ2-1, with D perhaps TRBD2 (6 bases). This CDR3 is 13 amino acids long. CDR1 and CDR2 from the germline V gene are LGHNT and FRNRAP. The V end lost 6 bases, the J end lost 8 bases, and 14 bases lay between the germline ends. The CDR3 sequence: CASGLSGSDEQFF. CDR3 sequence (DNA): TGTGCTAGTGGCTTATCCGGGAGCGATGAGCAGTTCTTC.

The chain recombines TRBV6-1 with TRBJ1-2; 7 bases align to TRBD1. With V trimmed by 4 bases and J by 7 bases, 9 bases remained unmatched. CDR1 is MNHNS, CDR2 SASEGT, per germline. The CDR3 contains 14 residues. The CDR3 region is CASSGEGALGGYTF. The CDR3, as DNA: TGTGCCAGCAGTGGGGAGGGGGCGCTTGGTGGCTACACCTTC.

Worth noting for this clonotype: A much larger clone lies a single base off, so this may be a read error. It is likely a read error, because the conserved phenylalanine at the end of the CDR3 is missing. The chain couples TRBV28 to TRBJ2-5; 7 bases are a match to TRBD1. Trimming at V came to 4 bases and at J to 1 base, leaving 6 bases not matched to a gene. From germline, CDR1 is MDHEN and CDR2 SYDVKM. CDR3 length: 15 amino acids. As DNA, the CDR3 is TGTGCCAGCAGTTATTCCGGGACAGTCCAAGAGACCCAGTACCTC. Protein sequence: CASSYSGTVQETQYL.

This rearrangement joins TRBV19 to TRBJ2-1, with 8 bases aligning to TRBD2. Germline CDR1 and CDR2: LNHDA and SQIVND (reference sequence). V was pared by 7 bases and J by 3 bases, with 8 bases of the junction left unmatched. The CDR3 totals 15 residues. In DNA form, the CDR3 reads TGTGCCAGTACCGATCCGAGCGGGGGCTACAATGAGCAGTTCTTC. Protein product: CASTDPSGGYNEQFF.

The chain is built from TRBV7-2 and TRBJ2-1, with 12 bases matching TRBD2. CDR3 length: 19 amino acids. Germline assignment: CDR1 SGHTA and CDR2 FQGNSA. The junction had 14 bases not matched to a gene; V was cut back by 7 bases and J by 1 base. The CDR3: CASTSKTGLAGISYNEQFF. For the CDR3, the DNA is TGTGCCAGCACCTCTAAGACCGGACTAGCGGGGATTTCCTACAATGAGCAGTTCTTC. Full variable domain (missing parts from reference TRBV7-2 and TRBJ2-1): GAGVSQSPSNKVTEKGKDVELRCDPISGHTALYWYRQSLGQGLEFLIYFQGNSAPDKSGLPSDRFSAERTGGSVSTLTIQRTQQEDSAVYLCASTSKTGLAGISYNEQFFGPGTRLTVL.

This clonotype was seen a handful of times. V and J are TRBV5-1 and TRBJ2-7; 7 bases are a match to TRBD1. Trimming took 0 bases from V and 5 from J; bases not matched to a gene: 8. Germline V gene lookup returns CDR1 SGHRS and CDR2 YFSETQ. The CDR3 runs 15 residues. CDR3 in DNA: TGCGCCAGCAGCTTGGAGGGGGCATTGGTTAACGAGCAGTACTTC. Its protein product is CASSLEGALVNEQYF.

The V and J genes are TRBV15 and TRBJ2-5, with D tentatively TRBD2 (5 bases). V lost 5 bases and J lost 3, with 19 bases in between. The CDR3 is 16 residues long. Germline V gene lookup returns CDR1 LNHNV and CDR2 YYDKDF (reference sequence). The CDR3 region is CATSATSEVPKETQYF. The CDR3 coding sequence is TGTGCCACCAGCGCTACTAGTGAGGTGCCAAAAGAGACCCAGTACTTC. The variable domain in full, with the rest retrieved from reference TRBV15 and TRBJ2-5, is DAMVIQNPRYQVTQFGKPVTLSCSQTLNHNVMYWYQQKSSQAPKLLFHYYDKDFNNEADTPDNFQSRRPNTSFCFLDIRSPGLGDTAMYLCATSATSEVPKETQYFGPGTRLLVL.

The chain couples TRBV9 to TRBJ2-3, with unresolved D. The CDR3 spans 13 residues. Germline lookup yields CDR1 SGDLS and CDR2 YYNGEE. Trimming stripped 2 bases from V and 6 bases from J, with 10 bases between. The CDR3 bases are TGTGCCAGCAGCGTGGAACTCCCTGATACGCAGTATTTT. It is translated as CASSVELPDTQYF.

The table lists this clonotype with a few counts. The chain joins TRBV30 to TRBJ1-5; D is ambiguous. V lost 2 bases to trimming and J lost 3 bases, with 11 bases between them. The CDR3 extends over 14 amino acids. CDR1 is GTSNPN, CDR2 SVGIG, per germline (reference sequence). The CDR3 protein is CAWSTVSTNQPQHF. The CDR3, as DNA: TGTGCCTGGAGTACCGTCAGCACCAATCAGCCCCAGCATTTT.

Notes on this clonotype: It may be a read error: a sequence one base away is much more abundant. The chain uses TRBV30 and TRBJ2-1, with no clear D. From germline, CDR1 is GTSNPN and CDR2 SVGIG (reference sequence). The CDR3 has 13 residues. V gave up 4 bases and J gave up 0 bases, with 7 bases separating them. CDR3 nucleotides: TGTGCCTGGATGTGGTTCTCCTACAATGAGCAGTTCTTC. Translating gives CAWMWFSYNEQFF.

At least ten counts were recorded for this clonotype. The CDR3 DNA reads TGTGCCTGGAGTGTACAGGCCACTGAAGCTTTCTTT. Translating it yields CAWSVQATEAFF. V and J are TRBV30 and TRBJ1-1, with D possibly TRBD1 on 5 matching bases. V was shortened by 0 bases and J by 4 bases, with 6 bases between the two germline ends. The CDR3 runs to 12 residues. Looked up from germline, CDR1 is GTSNPN and CDR2 is SVGIG (reference sequence).

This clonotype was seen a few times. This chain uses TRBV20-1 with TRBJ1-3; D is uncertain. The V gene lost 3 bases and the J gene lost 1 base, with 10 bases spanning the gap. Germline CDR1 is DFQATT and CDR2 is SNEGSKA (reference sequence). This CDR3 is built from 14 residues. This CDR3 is CSASDRESGNTIYF. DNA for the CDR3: TGCAGTGCTAGCGACCGGGAATCTGGAAACACCATATATTTT.

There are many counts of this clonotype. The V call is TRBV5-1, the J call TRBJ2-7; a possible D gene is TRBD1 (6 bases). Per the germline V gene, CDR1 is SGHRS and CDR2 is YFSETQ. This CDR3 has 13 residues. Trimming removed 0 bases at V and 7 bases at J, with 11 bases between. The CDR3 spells CASSLDRAREQYF. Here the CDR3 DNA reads TGCGCCAGCAGCTTGGACAGGGCGCGGGAGCAGTACTTC.

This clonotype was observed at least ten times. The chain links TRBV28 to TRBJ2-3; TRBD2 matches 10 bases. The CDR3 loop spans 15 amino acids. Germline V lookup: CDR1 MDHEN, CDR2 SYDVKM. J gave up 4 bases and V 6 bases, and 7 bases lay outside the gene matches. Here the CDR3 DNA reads TGTGCCAGCAGCCCTAGCGGGAGTCTCGCAGATACGCAGTATTTT. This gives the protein CASSPSGSLADTQYF.

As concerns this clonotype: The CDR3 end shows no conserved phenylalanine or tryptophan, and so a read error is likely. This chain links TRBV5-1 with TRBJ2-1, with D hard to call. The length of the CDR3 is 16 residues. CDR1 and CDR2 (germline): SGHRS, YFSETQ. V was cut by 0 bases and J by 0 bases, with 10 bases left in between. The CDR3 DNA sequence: TGCGCCAGCAGCTTGGCCGACCTAAGCTCCTACAATGAGCAGTTCCTC. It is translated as CASSLADLSSYNEQFL.